The clone carrying this TCR beta chain was observed at least ten times. What it recognizes is unknown. This sample stems from a study of breast tumors, draining lymph nodes, adjacent tissues. J lost 4 bases, V lost 6 bases, and 10 bases had no gene match. Germline assignment: CDR1 MNHNS and CDR2 SASEGT. The CDR3 is 15 amino acids. One entry per CDR3 protein results from TCRdb running MiXCR on the multiplex PCR reads. The sample consists of 20,000 to 25,000 distinct CDR3 sequences, approximately 23% of them appearing once. Study-wide results and limits: Tumors had less TCR diversity than lymph nodes, more than nontumor tissue. The lymph node origin of tumor T cells was framed as consistent with a hypothesis, not demonstrated. Compared with basal-like, luminal-like tumors shared significantly more repertoire with nontumor tissue. Data fit most tumor T cells coming from lymph node, expanding in tumor.

The specimen sequenced was breast tumor tissue. The receptor was isolated from a female donor with breast cancer. Some clones in this sample may be carry-over from other donors' samples. V is TRBV6-1 and J is TRBJ2-5; 8 bases agree with TRBD1. CDR3 sequence (DNA): TGTGCCAGCAGGGACAGGGATTGGGGTCGAGAGACCCAGTACTTC. This translates into CASRDRDWGRETQYF.